This TCR beta chain was sequenced for a study of T cells in Graves' hyperthyroidism and ophthalmopathy. This clonotype has ten or more counts. V was trimmed by 2 bases and J by 7 bases, leaving 14 bases between them. This CDR3 has 14 amino acids. TCR beta CDR3 regions were amplified from RNA transcripts. The TCR CDR3 was amplified in a first-round RT-PCR using the HTBI primer set. TCRdb redid the calling of the multiplex PCR reads with MiXCR, one entry per CDR3 protein. Of some 760,000 distinct CDR3 sequences detected, about 15% appear once; the ten largest clones hold more than 8.5%. This clonotype was sampled from a woman aged 18-35 years with Graves' hyperthyroidism. The chain couples TRBV12-3 or TRBV12-4 to TRBJ1-2; no clear D gene. The sequenced sample was blood. The CDR3 loop reads CASSLYPGRSGYTF. The CDR3 DNA follows: TGTGCCAGCAGTTTATATCCGGGGAGGAGTGGCTACACCTTC.